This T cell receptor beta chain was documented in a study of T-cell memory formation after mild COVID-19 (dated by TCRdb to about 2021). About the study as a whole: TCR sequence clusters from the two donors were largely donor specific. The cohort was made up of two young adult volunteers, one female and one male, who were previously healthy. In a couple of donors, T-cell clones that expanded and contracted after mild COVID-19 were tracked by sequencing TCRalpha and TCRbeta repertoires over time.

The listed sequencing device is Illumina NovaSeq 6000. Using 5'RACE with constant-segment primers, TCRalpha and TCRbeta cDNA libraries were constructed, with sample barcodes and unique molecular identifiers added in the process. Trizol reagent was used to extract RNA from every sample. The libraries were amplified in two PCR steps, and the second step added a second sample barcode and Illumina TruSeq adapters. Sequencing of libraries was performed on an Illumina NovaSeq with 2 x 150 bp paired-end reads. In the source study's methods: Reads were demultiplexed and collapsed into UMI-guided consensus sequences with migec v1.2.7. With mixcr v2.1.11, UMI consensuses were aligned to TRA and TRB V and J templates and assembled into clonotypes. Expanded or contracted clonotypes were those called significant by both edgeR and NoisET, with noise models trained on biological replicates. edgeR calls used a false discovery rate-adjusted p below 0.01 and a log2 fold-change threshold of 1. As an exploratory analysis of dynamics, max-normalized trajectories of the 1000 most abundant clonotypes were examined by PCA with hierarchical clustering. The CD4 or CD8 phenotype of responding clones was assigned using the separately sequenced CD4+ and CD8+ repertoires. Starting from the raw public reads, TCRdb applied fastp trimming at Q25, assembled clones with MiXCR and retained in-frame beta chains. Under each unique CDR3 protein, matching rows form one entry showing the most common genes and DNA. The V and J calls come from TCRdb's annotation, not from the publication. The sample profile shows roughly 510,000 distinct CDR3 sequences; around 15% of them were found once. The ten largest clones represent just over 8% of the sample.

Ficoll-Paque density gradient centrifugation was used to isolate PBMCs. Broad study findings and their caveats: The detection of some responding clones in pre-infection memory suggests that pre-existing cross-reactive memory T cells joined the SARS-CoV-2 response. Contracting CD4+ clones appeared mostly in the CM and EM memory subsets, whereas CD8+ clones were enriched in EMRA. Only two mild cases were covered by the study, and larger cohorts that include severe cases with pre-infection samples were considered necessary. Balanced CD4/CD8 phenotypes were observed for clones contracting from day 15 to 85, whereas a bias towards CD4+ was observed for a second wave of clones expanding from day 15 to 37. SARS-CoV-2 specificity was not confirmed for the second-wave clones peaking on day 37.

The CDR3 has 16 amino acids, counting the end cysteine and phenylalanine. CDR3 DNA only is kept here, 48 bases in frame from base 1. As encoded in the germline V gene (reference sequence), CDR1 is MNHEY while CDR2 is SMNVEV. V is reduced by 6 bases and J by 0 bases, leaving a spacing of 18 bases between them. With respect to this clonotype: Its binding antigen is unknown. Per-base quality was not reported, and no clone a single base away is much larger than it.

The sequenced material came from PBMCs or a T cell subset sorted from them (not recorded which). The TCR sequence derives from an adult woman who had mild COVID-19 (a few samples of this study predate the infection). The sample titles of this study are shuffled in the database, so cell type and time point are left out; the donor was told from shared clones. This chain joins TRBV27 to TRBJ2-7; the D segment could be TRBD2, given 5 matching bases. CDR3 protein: CASSLSVATSSYEQYF. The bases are TGTGCCAGCAGCCTTAGCGTCGCGACGAGCTCCTACGAGCAGTACTTC.